This T cell receptor beta chain was sequenced during a study of siplizumab effects on memory and regulatory T cells. Trimming took off 3 bases at V and 5 bases at J, with 16 bases between the two ends. The CDR3 loop spans 15 amino acids. CDR1 is LNHDA, CDR2 SQIVND, per germline (reference sequence). The study, taken as a whole, reports: A minor fraction of alloreactive clones, and no more, mapped to unstimulated subsets. There was no confirmation of the suppressive function of proliferating Tregs from siplizumab cultures.

The protocol was immunoSEQ multiplex PCR, while the TCRdb copy is restricted to in-frame clones and leaves out a portion. The table shows about 120,000 clones, with 90% to 95% occurring only once. As to this clone: Its antigen is not identified.

This receptor was taken from a human donor in good health. The chain combines TRBV19 with TRBJ1-1; no firm D call. Sequencing input: non-Treg CD4+ T cells sorted from blood. The CDR3 protein is CASSIRIRGYTEAFF. The CDR3 DNA reads TGTGCCAGTAGTATCAGGATCCGGGGATATACTGAAGCTTTCTTT.